This entry is about one T cell receptor (beta chain). Other DNA sequences in this sample translate to the same CDR3. The V and J ends lost 0 bases and 1 base respectively, with 7 bases between them. The V gene's germline CDR1 is SGHDN and CDR2 FVKESK. The CDR3 is 15 residues long. These data originate in a study of shared clonotypes between healthy human individuals. Study-level background: The composition of the donors was a couple of women and a few men aged 18 to 49.

Sequencing was performed with immunoSEQ multiplex PCR; in TCRdb, only in-frame clones are kept and a portion is missing. The data show 2.3 million or so clones, roughly 93% seen once. V and J are TRBV14 and TRBJ2-1; no firm D call. Sequencing was performed on naive CD4+ T cells from PBMCs. Subset reported: CD45RA+ positively selected. The clonotype was recovered from a man between 18 and 29 years old in good health. Some clones in this sample may be carry-over from other donors' samples. CDR3 residues: CASSQEGGSYNEQFF. CDR3 nucleotide sequence: TGTGCCAGCAGCCAAGAAGGCGGATCCTACAATGAGCAGTTCTTC.